This T cell receptor (beta chain) was recorded in a study of T-cell memory formation after mild COVID-19. The germline gives CDR1 SGHTA, CDR2 FQGNSA. V lost 1 base, J lost 2 bases, and 6 bases lay in between. The CDR3 loop spans 13 amino acids. TCRdb fed the 5' RACE reads into MiXCR, producing one record per CDR3 protein. The table records under 350,000 distinct CDR3 sequences, roughly 17% of them present only once. V gene TRBV7-2 combines with J gene TRBJ2-7; a possible D gene is TRBD1 (5 bases). Sequencing used PBMCs or a T cell subset sorted from them (not recorded which). This TCR was sampled from a man younger than 30 who had mild COVID-19 (a few samples of this study predate the infection). Cell type and time point are not known. The CDR3 region has the DNA TGTGCCAGCAGCTTAGGACAGCCCTACGAGCAGTACTTC. Protein: CASSLGQPYEQYF.